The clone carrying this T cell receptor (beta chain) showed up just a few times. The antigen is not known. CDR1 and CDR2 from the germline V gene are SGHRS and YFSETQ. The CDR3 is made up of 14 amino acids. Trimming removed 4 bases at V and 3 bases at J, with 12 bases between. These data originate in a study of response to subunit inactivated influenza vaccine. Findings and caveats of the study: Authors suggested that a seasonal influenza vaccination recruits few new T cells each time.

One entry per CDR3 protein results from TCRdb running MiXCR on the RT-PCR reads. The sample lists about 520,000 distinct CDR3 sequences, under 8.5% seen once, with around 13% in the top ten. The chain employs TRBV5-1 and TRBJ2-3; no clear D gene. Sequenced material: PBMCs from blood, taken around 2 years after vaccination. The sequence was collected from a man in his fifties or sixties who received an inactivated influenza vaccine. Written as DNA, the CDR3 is TGCGCCAGCAGCCCCAGGAAAAGGACAGATACGCAGTATTTT. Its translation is CASSPRKRTDTQYF.